Listed here are 21 T cell receptor beta chains from one sample, sequenced in a study of shared clonotypes between healthy human individuals. Sequenced by immunoSEQ multiplex PCR; TCRdb stores in-frame clones only, minus some. Of a few million clones in the sample, under 95% were seen once. Sequencing input: naive CD4+ T cells from PBMCs. Noted subset: CD45RA+ positively selected. These receptors all stem from a man aged 18-30 years in good health. Some clones in this sample may be carry-over from other donors' samples.

In its sample, this clone was seen once. The rearrangement joins TRBV7-2 to TRBJ2-7; 10 positions match TRBD2. Germline CDR1 reads SGHTA; CDR2 reads FQGNSA. V was pared by 3 bases and J by 5 bases, with 7 bases of the junction left unmatched. The CDR3 runs 15 residues. The CDR3 region is CASSFRTSGSNEQYF. CDR3 nucleotide sequence: TGTGCCAGCAGCTTCCGGACTAGCGGTAGCAACGAGCAGTACTTC.

The chain combines TRBV10-3 with TRBJ1-2; 7 positions match TRBD1. The CDR3 has 14 residues. The germline V gene has CDR1 ENHRY and CDR2 SYGVKD. With 4 bases clipped from V and 6 bases from J, the junction kept 8 bases outside the gene matches. The CDR3 is CAISGSGTADGYTF. The CDR3 nucleotides read TGTGCCATCAGTGGATCCGGGACAGCCGATGGCTACACCTTC.

The V call is TRBV28, the J call TRBJ1-1, with D unclear. V lost 7 bases to trimming and J lost 0 bases, with 27 bases between them. Germline V gene lookup returns CDR1 MDHEN and CDR2 SYDVKM. This CDR3 comprises 19 residues. The CDR3 here is CASTTRSRILAGLNTEAFF. CDR3 DNA sequence: TGTGCCAGCACAACCCGAAGTCGGATCTTAGCAGGTTTGAACACTGAAGCTTTCTTT.

The gene calls are TRBV4-2 and TRBJ2-6; no reliable D call. Looked up from germline, CDR1 is LGHNA and CDR2 is YNFKEQ. Trimming removed 4 bases at V and 4 bases at J, with 14 bases between. The CDR3 contains 16 residues. Here the CDR3 reads CASSPHVESGANVLTF. The CDR3 DNA reads TGTGCCAGCAGCCCCCACGTCGAATCCGGGGCCAACGTCCTGACTTTC.

This chain joins TRBV28 and TRBJ2-7; D remains unclear. V lost 4 bases to trimming and J lost 2 bases, with 15 bases between them. Germline CDR1 MDHEN, CDR2 SYDVKM. The CDR3 covers 15 residues. The DNA of the CDR3 is TGTGCCAGCAGTTCCCCGGCAGGTAAAACCTACGAGCAGTACTTC. It yields the protein CASSSPAGKTYEQYF.

The DNA for the CDR3 is TGTGCCAGCAGTGAAGCATGGACAGGAGGGTGGGAGACCCAGTACTTC. Encoded protein: CASSEAWTGGWETQYF. The rearrangement links TRBV6-1 to TRBJ2-5; a possible D gene is TRBD1 (7 bases). Germline values: CDR1 MNHNS, CDR2 SASEGT. V was pared by 0 bases and J by 5 bases, with 16 bases between. CDR3 length: 16 amino acids.

This clone was seen once. The chain uses TRBV18 and TRBJ1-5; D is possibly TRBD1 (6 bases). Trimming stripped 6 bases from V and 4 bases from J, with 16 bases between. The CDR3 sequence is 15 residues long. Germline V CDR1 and CDR2: KGHSH, LQKENI. The CDR3 loop reads CASSEQGPRNQPQHF. CDR3 nucleotides: TGTGCCAGCTCCGAACAGGGTCCACGAAATCAGCCCCAGCATTTT.

The rearrangement links TRBV28 to TRBJ1-1, with a weak D call TRBD1 (6 bases). The V and J ends lost 5 bases and 3 bases respectively, with 28 bases between them. CDR3 length: 19 residues. The germline gives CDR1 MDHEN, CDR2 SYDVKM. CDR3 nucleotide sequence: TGTGCCAGCAGTCCGACGAAGTTTGTCAGGGGATTATCGCACACTGAAGCTTTCTTT. Its translation is CASSPTKFVRGLSHTEAFF.

The chain links TRBV5-1 to TRBJ2-3; perhaps TRBD2 as D (6 bases). V was clipped by 4 bases and J by 2 bases, with 11 bases between them. CDR1 and CDR2 from the germline V gene are SGHRS and YFSETQ. This CDR3 has 14 amino acids. The CDR3 spells CASSPTGDTDTQYF. CDR3 nucleotide sequence: TGCGCCAGCAGCCCTACGGGGGACACAGATACGCAGTATTTT.

This clone was seen just once. The rearrangement uses TRBV5-6 and TRBJ2-6, with D hard to call. The CDR3 totals 14 residues. Germline V gives CDR1 SGHDT, CDR2 YYEEEE. V was trimmed by 4 bases and J by 4 bases, leaving 9 bases between them. CDR3 nucleotide sequence: TGTGCCAGCAGCCCGGTAGCAGGGGCCAACGTCCTGACTTTC. It encodes CASSPVAGANVLTF. The entire variable domain, with the rest obtained from reference TRBV5-6 and TRBJ2-6, is as follows: DAGVTQSPTHLIKTRGQQVTLRCSPKSGHDTVSWYQQALGQGPQFIFQYYEEEERQRGNFPDRFSGHQFPNYSSELNVNALLLGDSALYLCASSPVAGANVLTFGAGSRLTVL.

The CDR3 DNA is TGCAGCGTTGATGGGAGAAACCAAGAGACCCAGTACTTC. Translating it yields CSVDGRNQETQYF. The chain combines TRBV29-1 with TRBJ2-5; the D gene is possibly TRBD2 (5 bases). Germline-derived CDR1 and CDR2 are SQVTM and ANQGSEA. V lost 3 bases and J 0 bases, leaving 8 bases between the germline ends. CDR3 size: 13 residues.

The chain uses TRBV19 and TRBJ1-2; D gene ambiguous. V gave up 6 bases and J gave up 4 bases, with 12 bases separating them. Germline lookup yields CDR1 LNHDA and CDR2 SQIVND (reference sequence). CDR3 size: 13 residues. The CDR3 bases are TGTGCCAGTAGCATCAGGATATCCTATGGCTACACCTTC. Encoded protein: CASSIRISYGYTF.

The chain employs TRBV27 and TRBJ2-1; D possibly corresponds to TRBD2 (5 bases). V was shortened by 4 bases and J by 6 bases, with 16 bases between the two germline ends. CDR1 and CDR2 (germline): MNHEY, SMNVEV (reference sequence). The CDR3 contains 15 residues. The CDR3 reads CASSWRLAPANEQFF. CDR3 nucleotides: TGTGCCAGCAGTTGGAGGCTAGCCCCGGCCAATGAGCAGTTCTTC.

As regards this clone: The same CDR3 is also encoded by other DNA sequences in this sample. This chain uses TRBV5-1 with TRBJ2-5; D gene ambiguous. The CDR3 has 13 amino acids. The germline V gene encodes CDR1 SGHRS and CDR2 YFSETQ. The ends were cut back, 2 bases at V and 1 base at J, with 6 bases in the middle. CDR3 region: CASSLGPQETQYF. Here the CDR3 DNA reads TGCGCCAGCAGCTTAGGTCCCCAAGAGACCCAGTACTTC.

The chain combines TRBV6-1 with TRBJ2-7, with 9 bases identical to TRBD2. Germline V gives CDR1 MNHNS, CDR2 SASEGT. CDR3 size: 17 residues. V was pared by 2 bases and J by 1 base, with 9 bases of the junction left unmatched. Written as DNA, the CDR3 is TGTGCCAGCAGTGAAAGTGTGGCTAGCGGGGATTCCTACGAGCAGTACTTC. Its protein product is CASSESVASGDSYEQYF.

This chain links TRBV5-1 with TRBJ2-5; the match to TRBD1 covers 7 bases. The CDR3 runs 17 residues. V lost 4 bases to trimming and J lost 6 bases; unmatched junction nucleotides: 18. Germline V lookup: CDR1 SGHRS, CDR2 YFSETQ. CDR3 DNA sequence: TGCGCCAGCAGCCCCATTGGGACAGACTCATGGCGGCAGACCCAGTACTTC. Amino acid sequence: CASSPIGTDSWRQTQYF.

The DNA of the CDR3 is TGTGCCAGCAGTTACGGTCAGGACTACCTGCGCCCTGGGCAGTTCTTC. The encoded protein is CASSYGQDYLRPGQFF. The chain has TRBV6-6 and TRBJ2-1, with a weak D call TRBD2 (6 bases). V dropped 2 bases and J dropped 12 bases, with 23 bases sitting between them. The CDR3 covers 16 residues. The germline gives CDR1 MNHNY, CDR2 SVGAGI (reference sequence).

The chain uses TRBV7-3 and TRBJ2-3; TRBD1 agrees at 8 bases. Germline CDR1 and CDR2: SGHTA and FQGTGA. Trimming cost V 4 bases and J 2 bases; bases outside gene matches: 5. The CDR3 runs 15 residues. CDR3 nucleotide sequence: TGTGCCAGCAGCTCCGGGGACAGGCTCACAGATACGCAGTATTTT. Its protein is CASSSGDRLTDTQYF.

As to this clone: This specimen includes other DNA sequences encoding the same CDR3. This chain connects TRBV28 to TRBJ2-3; maybe TRBD1 (6 bases). V shed 6 bases and J shed 6 bases, with 10 bases lying between them. This CDR3 spans 12 amino acids. Germline CDR1 reads MDHEN; CDR2 reads SYDVKM. CDR3 sequence (DNA): TGTGCCAGCAGAACAGGGCCGGATACGCAGTATTTT. Translating it yields CASRTGPDTQYF.

In this sample, this clone turned up a few times. This same CDR3 is encoded by further DNA sequences in the sample. The CDR3 loop reads CASSLAGDEQFF. For the CDR3, the DNA is TGCGCCAGCAGCTTGGCGGGAGATGAGCAGTTCTTC. The J gene is TRBJ2-1, the V gene TRBV5-1; possibly TRBD2 for D (6 bases). The CDR3 has 12 residues. V lost 0 bases and J 8 bases, leaving 6 bases between the germline ends. In germline, CDR1 is SGHRS, CDR2 YFSETQ.

V gene TRBV19 combines with J gene TRBJ2-5; TRBD2 matches 12 bases. The CDR3 is 14 residues long. The J segment lost 5 bases and the V segment lost 7 bases, leaving 5 bases of the junction unmatched. CDR1 and CDR2 (germline): LNHDA, SQIVND (reference sequence). Here the CDR3 reads CASTSGRAGETQYF. CDR3 DNA: TGTGCCAGTACTAGCGGGAGGGCCGGGGAGACCCAGTACTTC.